This T cell receptor beta chain derives from a study of blood T cell repertoires in COVID-19 (dated by TCRdb to about 2020). Turning to the overall study: Samples from collaborators originated in the United States, Italy and Spain and spanned both the acute and convalescent phases of COVID-19. Samples were obtained from the ongoing ImmuneRACE study (first 160 participants) and from approximately 1,200 subjects provided by 6 global collaborators. The repertoires were made available in a free public database intended to serve as a resource for research on the immune response to SARS-CoV-2. The dataset comprised deeply sampled blood TCRbeta repertoires from subjects exposed to, actively infected with, or recovered from COVID-19. Where available, HLA class I and class II types were taken from metadata supplied by the sample provider and were not determined by assay-based typing. The prospective study material was composed of cDNA or gDNA derived from T cells, B-cell-depleted T cells, or PBMCs. The sample metadata nearly always contained a de-identified subject ID, COVID-19 status, age in years and sex. The investigation overall reported the following: Clinical and demographic metadata were provided uncurated, with the amount varying by source and participant.

About this clone itself: It has no known antigen specificity. No base qualities exist here, and no much larger clone lies one base off it.

Each collaborating institution followed its own protocols to collect whole blood in K2EDTA tubes. For TCRbeta analysis, collaborators shipped samples in one of three forms: frozen whole blood, isolated PBMCs, or DNA extracted from either of those sample types. TCRbeta CDR3 regions were amplified from genomic DNA by means of the immunoSEQ Assay, a bias-controlled multiplex PCR. In the paper's pipeline: The number of nucleated cells in each sample was estimated by amplification of reference gene primers within the assay. To quantify the absolute abundance of each unique TCRbeta CDR3 rearrangement, sequence reads were collapsed and filtered. For each sample, productive Simpson clonality was calculated as the square root of Simpson's diversity index across productive rearrangements. This immuneACCESS table, as held by TCRdb, lists in-frame sequences with V and J called but not all clones. Of the missing ones, under half trace to an unresolved V gene in checked studies; the others have no known cause. That table gives V, J and clone size, and the DNA gave D and trimming. Here the sample has about 170,000 clones; 70% to 90% occur a single time. The ten largest make up around 7% of the sample.

Material for sequencing was peripheral blood. The receptor was derived from an elderly woman in a cohort sampled during active or convalescent COVID-19.

CDR3 reads: CASSVRTGIGDTQYF. At the DNA level, the sequence is TGTGCCAGCAGCGTCCGGACAGGGATAGGAGATACGCAGTATTTT. This receptor chain uses TRBV28 and TRBJ2-3; TRBD1 aligns with 8 central bases. Including cysteine and phenylalanine, the CDR3 has 15 amino acids. Just CDR3 DNA is preserved here, 45 bases in frame from base 1. Trimming leaves V shorter by 6 bases and J shorter by 5 bases, with the junction holding 10 bases beyond the gene matches. The germline V gene gives CDR1 as MDHEN and CDR2 as SYDVKM.